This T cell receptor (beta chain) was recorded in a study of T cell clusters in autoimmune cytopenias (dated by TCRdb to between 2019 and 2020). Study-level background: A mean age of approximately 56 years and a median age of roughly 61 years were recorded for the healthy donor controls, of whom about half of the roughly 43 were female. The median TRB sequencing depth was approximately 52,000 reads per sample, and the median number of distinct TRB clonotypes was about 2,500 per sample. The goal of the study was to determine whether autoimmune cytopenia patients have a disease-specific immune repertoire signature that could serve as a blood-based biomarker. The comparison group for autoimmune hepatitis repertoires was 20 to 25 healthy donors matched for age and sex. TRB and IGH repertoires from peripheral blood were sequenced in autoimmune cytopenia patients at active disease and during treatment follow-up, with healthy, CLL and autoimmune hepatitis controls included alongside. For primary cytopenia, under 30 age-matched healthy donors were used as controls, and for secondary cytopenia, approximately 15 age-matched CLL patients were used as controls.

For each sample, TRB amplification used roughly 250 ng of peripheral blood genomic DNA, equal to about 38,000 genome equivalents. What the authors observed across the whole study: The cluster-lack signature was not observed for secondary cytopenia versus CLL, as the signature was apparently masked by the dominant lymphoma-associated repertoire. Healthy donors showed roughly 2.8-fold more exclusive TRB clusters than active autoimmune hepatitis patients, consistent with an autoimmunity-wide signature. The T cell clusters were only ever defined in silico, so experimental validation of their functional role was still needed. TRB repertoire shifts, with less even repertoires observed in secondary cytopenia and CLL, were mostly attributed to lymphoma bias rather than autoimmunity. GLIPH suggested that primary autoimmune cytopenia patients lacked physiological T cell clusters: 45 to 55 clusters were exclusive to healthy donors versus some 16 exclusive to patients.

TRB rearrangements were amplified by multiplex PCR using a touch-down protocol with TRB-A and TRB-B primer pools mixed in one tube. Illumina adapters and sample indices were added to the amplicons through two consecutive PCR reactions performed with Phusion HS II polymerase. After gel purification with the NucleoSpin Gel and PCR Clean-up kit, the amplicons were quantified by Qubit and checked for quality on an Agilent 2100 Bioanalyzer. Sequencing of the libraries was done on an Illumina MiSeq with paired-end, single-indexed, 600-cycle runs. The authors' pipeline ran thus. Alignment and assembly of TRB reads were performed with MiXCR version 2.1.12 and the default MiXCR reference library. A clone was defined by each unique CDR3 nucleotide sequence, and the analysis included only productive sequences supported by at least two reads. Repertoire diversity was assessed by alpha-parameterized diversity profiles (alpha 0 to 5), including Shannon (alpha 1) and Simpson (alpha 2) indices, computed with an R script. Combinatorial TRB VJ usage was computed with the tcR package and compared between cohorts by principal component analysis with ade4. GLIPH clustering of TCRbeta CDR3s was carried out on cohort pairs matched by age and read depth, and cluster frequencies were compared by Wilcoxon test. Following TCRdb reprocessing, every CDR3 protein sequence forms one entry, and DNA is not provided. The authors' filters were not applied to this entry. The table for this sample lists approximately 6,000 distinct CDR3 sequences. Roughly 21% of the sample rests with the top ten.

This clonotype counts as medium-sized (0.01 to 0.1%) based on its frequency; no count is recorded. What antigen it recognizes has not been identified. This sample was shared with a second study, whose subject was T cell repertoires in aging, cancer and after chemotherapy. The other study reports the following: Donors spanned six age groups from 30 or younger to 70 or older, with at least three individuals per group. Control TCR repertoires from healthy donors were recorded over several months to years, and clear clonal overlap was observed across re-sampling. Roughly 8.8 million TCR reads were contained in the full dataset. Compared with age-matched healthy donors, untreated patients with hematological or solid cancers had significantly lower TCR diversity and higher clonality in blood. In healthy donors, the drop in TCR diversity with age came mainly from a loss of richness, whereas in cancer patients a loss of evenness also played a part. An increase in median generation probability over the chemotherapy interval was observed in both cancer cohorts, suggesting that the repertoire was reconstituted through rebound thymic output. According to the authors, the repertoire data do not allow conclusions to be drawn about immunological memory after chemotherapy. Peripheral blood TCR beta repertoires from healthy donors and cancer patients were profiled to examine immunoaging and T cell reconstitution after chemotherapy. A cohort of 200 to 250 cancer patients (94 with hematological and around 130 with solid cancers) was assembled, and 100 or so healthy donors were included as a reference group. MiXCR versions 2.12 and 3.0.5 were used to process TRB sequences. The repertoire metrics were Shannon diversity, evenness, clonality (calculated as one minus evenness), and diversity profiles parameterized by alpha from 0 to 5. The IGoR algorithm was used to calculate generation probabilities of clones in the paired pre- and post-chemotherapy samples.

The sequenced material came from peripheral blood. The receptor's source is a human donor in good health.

The CDR3 here reads CASSMLSYSGNYEQYF. The sequence links TRBV19 to TRBJ2-7; lacking DNA, the TRBD2 call made by TCRdb goes unchecked. From the cysteine through the phenylalanine, the CDR3 covers 16 amino acids. The DNA is not on file. CDR1 is given as LNHDA and CDR2 as SQIVND, both from the germline V gene (reference sequence).